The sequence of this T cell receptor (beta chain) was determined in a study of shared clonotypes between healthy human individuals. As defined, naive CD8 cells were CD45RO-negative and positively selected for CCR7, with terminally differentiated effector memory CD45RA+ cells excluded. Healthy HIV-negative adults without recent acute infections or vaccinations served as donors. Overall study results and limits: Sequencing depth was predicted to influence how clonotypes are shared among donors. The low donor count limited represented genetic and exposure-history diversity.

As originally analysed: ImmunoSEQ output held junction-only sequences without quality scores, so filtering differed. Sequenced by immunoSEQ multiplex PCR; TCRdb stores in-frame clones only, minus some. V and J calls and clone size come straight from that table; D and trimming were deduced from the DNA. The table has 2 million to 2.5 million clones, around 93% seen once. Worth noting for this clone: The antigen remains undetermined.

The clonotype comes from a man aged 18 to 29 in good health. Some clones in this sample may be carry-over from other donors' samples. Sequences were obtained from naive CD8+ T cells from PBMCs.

The CDR3 loop reads CSANVGYEQYF. As DNA, the CDR3 is TGCAGTGCCAACGTAGGGTACGAGCAGTACTTC. The genes are TRBV20-1 and TRBJ2-7; D uncertain. Germline CDR1 and CDR2: DFQATT and SNEGSKA (reference sequence). V lost 6 bases and J 4 bases, leaving 10 bases between the germline ends. The CDR3 totals 11 residues.